This T cell receptor beta chain was identified during a study of glioma-infiltrating T cells after dendritic cell vaccination (dated by TCRdb to the mid-2010s). About the full investigation: The cohort included about 15 glioblastoma patients drawn from Phase I and II dendritic cell vaccination trials, of whom 9 were newly diagnosed and 6 had recurrent disease. Each patient got three intradermal injections of the dendritic cell vaccine, spaced at biweekly intervals, in the arm below the axilla. In glioblastoma patients vaccinated with dendritic cells, deep sequencing of TCR beta CDR3 regions served to measure the amount of tumor-infiltrating lymphocytes and to compare repertoires between tumor and blood. Between the early 2000s and the early 2010s, the patients were given dendritic cell vaccination pulsed with autologous tumor lysate. The vaccine was prepared from monocyte-derived dendritic cells that were cultured for roughly seven days with IL-4 and GM-CSF and then pulsed overnight with autologous tumor lysate. Survival after dendritic cell vaccination was correlated with TCR sequencing metrics, such as TIL content and the overlap between tumor and blood repertoires.

On this clone: Its specific antigen is unknown. Base qualities were left out, and no much larger clone turns up one base away.

Results the study describes overall, beyond this receptor: The TCR overlap response model with three groups was called speculative and said to need prospective validation. The cohort was small and heterogeneous, only a few patients had full blood and tumor sets, and even fewer had initial-recurrent tumor pairs. TCR clonality showed no direct relationship with survival, which suggests that a diverse polyclonal response may be important. Higher estimated pretreatment TIL content predicted longer time to progression and overall survival after dendritic cell vaccination.

TCRB CDR3 regions were amplified from approximately 2 ug genomic DNA, or all available DNA if less, using the immunoSEQ assay. For multiplex PCR, 60 forward primers for TCR V beta segments and 13 reverse primers for J beta segments were used. Synthetic control templates were spiked into each sample at limiting dilution to estimate reads per starting template. Reads of 87 bp were generated by sequencing on the Illumina HiSeq System. On the study's bioinformatics: PCR and sequencing errors were removed by merging closely related sequences with a nearest neighbor algorithm. TCR overlap was defined as the percentage of unique tumor TCR beta sequences that were also found in the peripheral blood of the same patient. TCRdb took this table from immuneACCESS and kept in-frame rearrangements with V and J called. Such tables lack part of the clones; where checked against another copy, unresolved V genes explain under half of the gap, and the rest is unexplained. V, J and clone size reflect that table, while D and trimming were determined from the DNA. This sample has 55,000 to 75,000 clones in its table, and about 79% of those were observed once. Less than 20% of the sample belongs to the ten largest clones.

The time point label for this specimen denotes: after dendritic cell vaccination, including at tumor progression/relapse. Selection of patients required sufficient residual fresh-frozen tumor tissue and over two years of available survival data. None of the glioblastoma patients carried an isocitrate dehydrogenase mutation, although molecular status otherwise varied. PBMC were collected before vaccination, two weeks after the third vaccination, and at tumor progression if tumor progression occurred. The Qiagen DNeasy Blood extraction Kit was used for extraction of genomic DNA. This TCR came from a human donor with glioblastoma. The source was blood, collected after dendritic cell vaccination.

The CDR3 protein sequence reads: CSVEGVGTGYGYTF. The DNA reads TGCAGCGTTGAAGGCGTAGGGACTGGCTATGGCTACACCTTC. Recombination linked TRBV29-1 to TRBJ1-2; TRBD1 is possibly the D segment (5 matching bases). The germline V gene supplies CDR1 SQVTM and CDR2 ANQGSEA. V drops 1 base and J drops 4 bases, leaving 13 bases in between. There are 14 amino acids in the CDR3, from cysteine to phenylalanine inclusive. CDR3 DNA only is kept here, 42 bases in frame from base 1.